Each of the 24 T cell receptor beta chains below was sequenced from the same sample in a study of blood T cell repertoires in COVID-19. Method: immunoSEQ multiplex PCR; TCRdb's copy keeps in-frame clones and lacks some. The sample lists 150,000 to 200,000 clones, roughly 83% occurring once. The sequencing input was peripheral blood. These receptors all stem from a woman between 35 and 50 years old with COVID-19, enrolled during active disease.

This chain joins TRBV11-2 and TRBJ2-2; D possibly corresponds to TRBD1 (6 bases). The CDR3 is 17 amino acids. Germline CDR1 SGHAT, CDR2 FQNNGV. The ends were cut back, 2 bases at V and 4 bases at J, with 17 bases in the middle. The CDR3 coding sequence is TGTGCCAGCAGCTTATTCGCGACAGGAGGACCCACCGGGGAGCTGTTTTTT. Its protein product is CASSLFATGGPTGELFF.

DNA of the CDR3: TGCGCCAGCAGCTCCCAACCAGGGGGGAGTGAAGCTTTCTTT. This encodes CASSSQPGGSEAFF. The chain employs TRBV5-1 and TRBJ1-1; 7 nucleotides agree with TRBD1. J was trimmed by 7 bases and V by 3 bases; bases with no gene match: 9. Germline values: CDR1 SGHRS, CDR2 YFSETQ. The CDR3 extends over 14 amino acids.

The V gene is TRBV28, the J gene TRBJ2-7; D not certain. Germline V gene sequence: CDR1 MDHEN, CDR2 SYDVKM. V was pared by 7 bases and J by 0 bases, with 10 bases between. The CDR3 has 13 amino acids. CDR3 coding DNA: TGTGCCAGCAATGCAGGTAGCTCCTACGAGCAGTACTTC. The encoded protein is CASNAGSSYEQYF. The variable domain in full, completed from reference TRBV28 and TRBJ2-7, reads DVKVTQSSRYLVKRTGEKVFLECVQDMDHENMFWYRQDPGLGLRLIYFSYDVKMKEKGDIPEGYSVSREKKERFSLILESASTNQTSMYLCASNAGSSYEQYFGPGTRLTVT.

In this sample, this clone turned up many times. This chain uses TRBV6-5 with TRBJ2-7; weak D call: TRBD2 (6 bases). The CDR3 sequence is 14 residues long. Trimming took 5 bases from V and 7 from J, leaving 18 bases between them. Per the germline V gene, CDR1 is MNHEY and CDR2 is SVGAGI. CDR3 residues: CASSPRDLGGEQYF. CDR3 DNA: TGTGCCAGCAGTCCCCGGGACCTCGGGGGAGAGCAGTACTTC.

This clone occurred a few times. The chain is built from TRBV20-1 and TRBJ1-2; no definite D call. This CDR3 contains 11 residues. CDR1 and CDR2 (germline): DFQATT, SNEGSKA (reference sequence). Trimming removed 5 bases at V and 5 bases at J, with 9 bases between. In nucleotides, the CDR3 is TGCAGTGCTCCCGGCGGGTATGGCTACACCTTC. Translation gives CSAPGGYGYTF.

V is TRBV19 and J is TRBJ1-2, with D maybe TRBD1 (5 bases). The germline V gene has CDR1 LNHDA and CDR2 SQIVND (reference sequence). The V end was cut by 3 bases, the J end by 7 bases, with 12 bases between. CDR3 length: 13 amino acids. CDR3 amino acids: CASSMQGAFGYTF. As DNA, the CDR3 is TGTGCCAGTAGTATGCAGGGTGCGTTTGGCTACACCTTC.

The gene calls are TRBV19 and TRBJ2-5; 8 bases line up with TRBD2. The germline V gene encodes CDR1 LNHDA and CDR2 SQIVND (reference sequence). The V gene end was trimmed by 1 base and the J gene end by 5 bases; junction bases not matched to a gene: 9. The CDR3 totals 16 residues. CDR3 protein: CASSIGWGGLGETQYF. The CDR3 DNA sequence: TGTGCCAGTAGTATAGGTTGGGGGGGACTAGGGGAGACCCAGTACTTC.

The chain is built from TRBV24-1 and TRBJ1-2, with 8 bases aligning to TRBD1. Trimming took 6 bases from V and 4 from J; bases not matched to a gene: 3. Germline assignment: CDR1 KGHDR and CDR2 SFDVKD. This CDR3 has 13 amino acids. In nucleotides, the CDR3 is TGTGCCACCAGTTCCGACAGGGGCTATGGCTACACCTTC. Its protein product is CATSSDRGYGYTF.

The sample holds a few counts of this clone. The chain employs TRBV9 and TRBJ2-7; a possible D gene is TRBD1 (6 bases). The V end lost 6 bases, the J end lost 4 bases, and 17 bases lay between the germline ends. CDR1 and CDR2 from the germline V gene are SGDLS and YYNGEE. The CDR3 is 14 amino acids. The CDR3 reads CASTFEGDRYEQYF. CDR3 DNA sequence: TGTGCCAGCACCTTTGAGGGGGATCGGTACGAGCAGTACTTC.

Within the sample, this clone is medium-sized. The chain is built from TRBV7-3 and TRBJ2-7, with 10 bases fitting TRBD1. The CDR3 sequence is 13 residues long. Losses at the gene ends were 4 bases for V and 9 bases for J; bases not matched to a gene: 6. The germline V gene encodes CDR1 SGHTA and CDR2 FQGTGA. The CDR3 nucleotides are TGTGCCAGCAGCTCCGGGACAGGGGCGACGCAGTACTTC. Residues: CASSSGTGATQYF.

V gene TRBV27 combines with J gene TRBJ2-1, with 10 positions matching TRBD2. Germline CDR1 reads MNHEY; CDR2 reads SMNVEV (reference sequence). Germline trimming cut 4 bases from V and 8 bases from J; bases unmatched to any gene: 11. This CDR3 is 16 amino acids long. In DNA, the CDR3 is TGTGCCAGCAGTTGGCTAGCGGGAGCGGGGTTTGATGAGCAGTTCTTC. Its translation: CASSWLAGAGFDEQFF.

This sequence joins TRBV2 and TRBJ1-5; D perhaps matches TRBD1 (5 bases). Trimming pared 9 bases from V and 0 bases from J, leaving 12 bases between. In germline, CDR1 is SNHLY, CDR2 FYNNEI. The CDR3 has 14 residues. CDR3 in DNA: TGTGCCAGTGAGACAGCTTATAGCAATCAGCCCCAGCATTTT. As protein: CASETAYSNQPQHF.

The table lists this clone with a count of one. The chain uses TRBV6-5 and TRBJ2-7; TRBD1 matches at 7 bases. Per the germline V gene, CDR1 is MNHEY and CDR2 is SVGAGI. V dropped 5 bases and J dropped 2; count of bases not matched to a gene: 9. There are 15 residues in the CDR3. The CDR3 nucleotides are TGTGCCAGCAGTCCCCGACAGGGAACCGCCTACGAGCAGTACTTC. It is translated as CASSPRQGTAYEQYF.

The J gene is TRBJ1-5, the V gene TRBV15; 9 bases are shared with TRBD1. Germline values: CDR1 LNHNV, CDR2 YYDKDF (reference sequence). The V gene end was trimmed by 4 bases and the J gene end by 4 bases; junction bases not matched to a gene: 5. This CDR3 comprises 15 residues. CDR3 sequence reads: CATSIRDRANQPQHF. The CDR3 DNA sequence: TGTGCCACCAGCATCCGGGACAGGGCTAATCAGCCCCAGCATTTT. The full variable domain, its missing parts supplied by reference TRBV15 and TRBJ1-5, is DAMVIQNPRYQVTQFGKPVTLSCSQTLNHNVMYWYQQKSSQAPKLLFHYYDKDFNNEADTPDNFQSRRPNTSFCFLDIRSPGLGDTAMYLCATSIRDRANQPQHFGDGTRLSIL.

The rearrangement joins TRBV5-1 to TRBJ2-3; TRBD2 matches 10 bases. From germline, CDR1 is SGHRS and CDR2 YFSETQ. This CDR3 contains 18 residues. Germline trimming cut 4 bases from V and 4 bases from J; bases unmatched to any gene: 15. The CDR3 loop reads CASSPINRAGGPPDTQYF. CDR3 nucleotides: TGCGCCAGCAGCCCTATCAACCGAGCGGGGGGGCCGCCAGATACGCAGTATTTT.

This clone was found a few times. The CDR3 sequence is CASSSGTYNEQFF. As DNA, the CDR3 is TGTGCCAGCAGTTCCGGGACCTACAATGAGCAGTTCTTC. V usage is TRBV12-3 or TRBV12-4 and J usage is TRBJ2-1, with D possibly being TRBD2 (5 bases). Trimming took 4 bases from V and 2 from J, leaving 6 bases between them. This CDR3 spans 13 amino acids.

In this sample, this clone turned up a few times. The chain is built from TRBV3-1 (or the pseudogene TRBV3-2) and TRBJ1-6, with D perhaps TRBD1 (6 bases). The V end lost 6 bases, the J end lost 6 bases, and 15 bases lay between the germline ends. From germline, CDR1 is LGHDT and CDR2 YNNKEL (reference sequence). The CDR3 sequence is 15 residues long. The CDR3 here is CASRPSDRLNSPLHF. Written as DNA, the CDR3 is TGTGCCAGCAGACCCTCTGACAGGCTTAATTCACCCCTCCACTTT.

This chain uses TRBV5-1 with TRBJ2-5; D gene unclear. Trimming took 0 bases from V and 3 from J, leaving 9 bases between them. CDR1 and CDR2 (germline): SGHRS, YFSETQ. The CDR3 runs to 14 residues. CDR3 sequence (DNA): TGCGCCAGCAGCTTGGGGGCCAACAAAGAGACCCAGTACTTC. This translates into CASSLGANKETQYF.

This chain uses TRBV9 with TRBJ2-5; the D gene is possibly TRBD2 (6 bases). The germline V gene has CDR1 SGDLS and CDR2 YYNGEE. V was clipped by 0 bases and J by 5 bases, with 14 bases between them. The CDR3 runs 15 residues. The CDR3 DNA reads TGTGCCAGCAGCGTAGATTCTAGCGCGGGGGAGACCCAGTACTTC. Its translation: CASSVDSSAGETQYF.

This clone came up a few times. CDR3 nucleotides: TGTGCCAGCTCACCACCAGCCGCGACTTATAGCAATCAGCCCCAGCATTTT. As protein: CASSPPAATYSNQPQHF. This chain joins TRBV18 and TRBJ1-5, with D uncertain. Looked up from germline, CDR1 is KGHSH and CDR2 is LQKENI. The CDR3 covers 17 residues. The V end lost 0 bases, the J end lost 0 bases, and 12 bases lay between the germline ends.

The chain joins TRBV3-1 (or the pseudogene TRBV3-2) to TRBJ2-7, with D possibly being TRBD2 (6 bases). CDR3 length: 14 amino acids. V lost 4 bases and J lost 2, with 12 bases in between. CDR1 and CDR2 from the germline V gene are LGHDT and YNNKEL (reference sequence). The CDR3 bases are TGTGCCAGCAGCCCCTACCGCGGGACCTACGAGCAGTACTTC. Translating gives CASSPYRGTYEQYF.

The chain joins TRBV7-3 to TRBJ2-7; D possibly corresponds to TRBD2 (6 bases). The CDR3 has 15 amino acids. V was pared by 1 base and J by 3 bases, with 13 bases between. Looked up from germline, CDR1 is SGHTA and CDR2 is FQGTGA. Here the CDR3 reads CASSLKGSSGYEQYF. CDR3 in DNA: TGTGCCAGCAGCTTAAAGGGCAGTAGCGGCTACGAGCAGTACTTC.

The chain uses TRBV5-1 and TRBJ2-1; 8 bases align to TRBD1. Trimming cost V 2 bases and J 0 bases; bases outside gene matches: 7. CDR1 is SGHRS, CDR2 YFSETQ, per germline. The CDR3 runs to 17 residues. The CDR3 is CASSFGQGVGSYNEQFF. The DNA for the CDR3 is TGCGCCAGCAGCTTTGGACAGGGAGTGGGCTCCTACAATGAGCAGTTCTTC.

Concerning this clone itself: Relative to the germline gene, one junction end is altered; a read error may explain this. The chain's CDR3 is CASTVDRFTDTQYF. The CDR3 bases are TGTGCCAGCACCGTAGACAGGTTCACAGATACGCAGTATTTT. This chain joins TRBV9 and TRBJ2-3; D possibly corresponds to TRBD1 (6 bases). Germline CDR1 is SGDLS and CDR2 is YYNGEE. This CDR3 is 14 amino acids long.